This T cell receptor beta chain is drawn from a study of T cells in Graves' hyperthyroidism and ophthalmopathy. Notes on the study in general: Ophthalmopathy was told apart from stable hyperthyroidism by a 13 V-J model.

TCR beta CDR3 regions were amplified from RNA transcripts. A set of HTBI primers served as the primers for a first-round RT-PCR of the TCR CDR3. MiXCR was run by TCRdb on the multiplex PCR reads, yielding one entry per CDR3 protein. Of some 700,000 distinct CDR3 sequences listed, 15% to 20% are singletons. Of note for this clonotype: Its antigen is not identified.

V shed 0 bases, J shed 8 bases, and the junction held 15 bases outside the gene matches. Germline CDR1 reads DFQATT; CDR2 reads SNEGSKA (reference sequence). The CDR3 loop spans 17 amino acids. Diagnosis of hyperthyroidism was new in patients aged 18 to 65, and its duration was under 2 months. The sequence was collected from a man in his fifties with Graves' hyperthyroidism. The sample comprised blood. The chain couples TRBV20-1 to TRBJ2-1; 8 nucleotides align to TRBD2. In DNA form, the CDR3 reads TGCAGTGCTAGAGATCCTAGCGGGCCCTCCGGGAGTCATGAGCAGTTCTTC. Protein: CSARDPSGPSGSHEQFF.